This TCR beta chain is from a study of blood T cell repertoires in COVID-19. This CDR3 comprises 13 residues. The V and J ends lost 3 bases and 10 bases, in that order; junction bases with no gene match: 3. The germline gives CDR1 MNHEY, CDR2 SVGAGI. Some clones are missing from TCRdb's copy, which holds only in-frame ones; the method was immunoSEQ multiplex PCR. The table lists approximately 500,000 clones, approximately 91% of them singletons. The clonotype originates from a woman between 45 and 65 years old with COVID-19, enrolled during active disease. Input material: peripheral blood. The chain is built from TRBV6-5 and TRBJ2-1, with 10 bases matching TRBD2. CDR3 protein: CASSYGTSDEQFF. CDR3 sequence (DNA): TGTGCCAGCAGTTATGGGACTAGCGACGAGCAGTTCTTC.